This TCR beta chain comes out of a study of shared clonotypes between healthy human individuals. V gave up 5 bases and J gave up 0 bases, with 11 bases separating them. CDR1 and CDR2 from the germline V gene are SEHNR and FQNEAQ (reference sequence). The CDR3 covers 14 residues. Naivety among CD8 cells was defined by CD45RO negativity and positive CCR7 selection, thereby excluding terminally differentiated effector memory CD45RA+ cells. All the donors were Caucasian adults who lived in Nashville, Tennessee. The repertoire was sequenced with immunoSEQ multiplex PCR; TCRdb's copy has only in-frame clones and lacks some. The sample carries about 580,000 clones, 98% recorded once.

Sample: naive CD8+ T cells sorted from blood. The chain links TRBV7-9 to TRBJ2-7, with TRBD1 as a possible D gene (5 bases). The TCR sequence derives from a man aged 25-45 years in good health. The CDR3 protein is CASSLTDSSYEQYF. As DNA, the CDR3 is TGTGCCAGCAGCCTCACAGACAGCTCCTACGAGCAGTACTTC.